This T cell receptor beta chain derives from a study of sequential checkpoint blockade in melanoma. Study background: Twenty-two patients had matched tumor biopsies before treatment and at week 13 after nivolumab or ipilimumab alone. Points from the study as a whole: Tumor T-cell fraction and clonality correlated with PD-L1 and CD8+ counts. Patients with week-13 increases in T-cell fraction and clonality benefited about 30 times more often.

Sequencing used immunoSEQ multiplex PCR; TCRdb keeps in-frame clones, though not all of them. The sample lists a few thousand clones, around 39% seen once, with just over 8.5% in the top ten. A few counts support this clone. The target antigen is unknown. Treatment indicated: randomized to nivolumab then ipilimumab (arm A) or the reverse (arm B). DNA-damaging chemotherapy had not been given to any patient beforehand. Trimming cost V 3 bases and J 5 bases; bases outside gene matches: 4. The CDR3 length is 14 residues. The V gene's germline CDR1 is SGHRS and CDR2 YFSETQ. The specimen comprised tumor tissue (inferred from file names), sampled from a patient given nivolumab and ipilimumab in sequence. The chain is built from TRBV5-1 and TRBJ2-1, with 8 bases matching TRBD1. This TCR came from a human donor with melanoma. The CDR3 nucleotides read TGCGCCAGCAGCTCGGACAGGGTTGACAATGAGCAGTTCTTC. Translated, it gives CASSSDRVDNEQFF.